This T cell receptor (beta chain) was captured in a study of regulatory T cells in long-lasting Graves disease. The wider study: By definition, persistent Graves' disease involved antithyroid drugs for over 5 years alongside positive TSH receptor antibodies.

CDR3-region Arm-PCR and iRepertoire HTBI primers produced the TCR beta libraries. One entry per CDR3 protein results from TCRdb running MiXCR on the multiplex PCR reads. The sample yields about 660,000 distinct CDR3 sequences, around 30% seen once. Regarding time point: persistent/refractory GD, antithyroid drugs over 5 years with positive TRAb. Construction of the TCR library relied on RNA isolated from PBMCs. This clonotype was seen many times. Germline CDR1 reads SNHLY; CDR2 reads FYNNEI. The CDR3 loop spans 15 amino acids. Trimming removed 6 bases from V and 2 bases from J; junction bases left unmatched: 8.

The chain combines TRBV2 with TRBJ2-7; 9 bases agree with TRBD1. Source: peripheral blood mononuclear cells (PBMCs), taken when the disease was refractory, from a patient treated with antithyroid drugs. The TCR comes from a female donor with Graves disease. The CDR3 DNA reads TGTGCCAGCAGAGTTTCCGGGACAGGGACCTACGAGCAGTACTTC. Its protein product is CASRVSGTGTYEQYF.